This TCR beta chain was identified in a study of T cells after yellow fever vaccination. This clonotype was counted many times. There are 15 residues in the CDR3. Germline assignment: CDR1 DFQATT and CDR2 SNEGSKA (reference sequence). V trimming: 6 bases; J trimming: 2 bases; junction bases outside the gene matches: 9. MiXCR, run by TCRdb on the 5' RACE reads, gives a single entry per CDR3 protein. The sample lists approximately 250,000 distinct CDR3 sequences, 6.7% occurring once. The chain couples TRBV20-1 to TRBJ2-3; 9 bases fit TRBD2. This material consisted of CD4+ T cells sorted from PBMCs, taken on the day of the yellow fever booster vaccination. The sequence was obtained from a man aged 25-45 years who received the YFV17D yellow fever vaccine. The CDR3 reads CSASPSSGTTDTQYF. For the CDR3, the DNA is TGCAGTGCAAGCCCCTCTAGCGGGACCACAGATACGCAGTATTTT.